These 16 T cell receptor beta chains were sequenced from one sample in a study of shared clonotypes between healthy human individuals. The table came from immunoSEQ multiplex PCR; TCRdb's copy has only in-frame clones and leaves some out. The repertoire consists of under 1,100,000 clones, with around 76% occurring once and the leading ten covering approximately 1.5%. What was sequenced was memory CD4+ T cells sorted from blood. Subset meaning: CD45RA-negative fraction. Receptors were obtained from a man younger than 30 in good health.

In this sample, this clone turned up a few times. The chain combines TRBV19 with TRBJ2-2; unclear D gene. The CDR3 spans 13 residues. V shed 5 bases and J shed 1 base, with 5 bases lying between them. CDR1 is LNHDA and CDR2 is SQIVND in the germline V gene (reference sequence). As DNA, the CDR3 is TGTGCCAGTAGTTGGGGGAACACCGGGGAGCTGTTTTTT. Protein product: CASSWGNTGELFF.

The chain employs TRBV9 and TRBJ2-7; D not resolved. This CDR3 contains 14 residues. CDR1 and CDR2 (germline): SGDLS, YYNGEE. The V and J ends lost 0 bases and 0 bases respectively, with 7 bases between them. The CDR3 bases are TGTGCCAGCAGCGTAGATTCCGACTCCTACGAGCAGTACTTC. This sequence encodes CASSVDSDSYEQYF.

The chain combines TRBV29-1 with TRBJ2-1; 10 bases are a match to TRBD2. V shed 3 bases and J 0 bases; nucleotides not matched to a gene: 11. The germline V gene has CDR1 SQVTM and CDR2 ANQGSEA. The CDR3 extends over 18 amino acids. The CDR3 reads CSVEGGPSGRGSYNEQFF. As DNA, the CDR3 is TGCAGCGTTGAGGGGGGACCTAGCGGGAGAGGCTCCTACAATGAGCAGTTCTTC.

This clone has just a few counts. The rearrangement joins TRBV5-1 to TRBJ2-4; 7 bases fit TRBD2. Germline CDR1 and CDR2: SGHRS and YFSETQ. The CDR3 is 14 residues long. V dropped 6 bases and J dropped 0; count of bases not matched to a gene: 3. As DNA, the CDR3 is TGCGCCAGCAAACGGGAGGTAGCCAAAAACATTCAGTACTTC. Amino acid sequence: CASKREVAKNIQYF. Full variable domain (missing parts from reference TRBV5-1 and TRBJ2-4): KAGVTQTPRYLIKTRGQQVTLSCSPISGHRSVSWYQQTPGQGLQFLFEYFSETQRNKGNFPGRFSGRQFSNSRSEMNVSTLELGDSALYLCASKREVAKNIQYFGAGTRLSVL.

This rearrangement joins TRBV5-4 to TRBJ2-4; D not certain. From germline, CDR1 is SGHNT and CDR2 YYREEE (reference sequence). With 0 bases removed from V and 3 bases from J, the gap between germline ends came to 4 bases. This CDR3 contains 13 residues. The CDR3 here is CASSLDFKNIQYF. DNA of the CDR3: TGTGCCAGCAGCTTGGATTTCAAAAACATTCAGTACTTC.

The genes are TRBV10-3 and TRBJ2-1; D is uncertain. The germline gives CDR1 ENHRY, CDR2 SYGVKD. This CDR3 is built from 12 residues. Trimming left V 4 bases short and J 6 bases short, with 7 bases between. CDR3 loop: CAISGSSNEQFF. The CDR3 DNA sequence: TGTGCCATCAGTGGGTCCAGCAATGAGCAGTTCTTC.

This chain links TRBV27 with TRBJ2-7; D is undetermined. V was pared by 5 bases and J by 3 bases, with 17 bases between. The CDR3 runs to 15 residues. CDR1 is MNHEY, CDR2 SMNVEV, per germline (reference sequence). The CDR3 here is CASSPRRTLVYEQYF. DNA of the CDR3: TGTGCCAGCAGTCCCCGAAGGACCTTAGTCTACGAGCAGTACTTC.

V usage is TRBV7-8 and J usage is TRBJ2-2; the D is unclear. The CDR3 totals 13 residues. CDR1 is SGHVS, CDR2 FQNEAQ, per germline. V shed 1 base and J shed 5 bases, with 5 bases lying between them. In DNA, the CDR3 is TGTGCCAGCAGCTTAGGGGATACCGGGGAGCTGTTTTTT. Encoded protein: CASSLGDTGELFF.

V and J are TRBV4-2 and TRBJ1-5; D is ambiguous. CDR1 is LGHNA and CDR2 is YNFKEQ in the germline V gene. There are 15 residues in the CDR3. Trimming shortened V by 0 bases and J by 2 bases, and 8 bases separated the two germline ends. As DNA, the CDR3 is TGTGCCAGCAGCCAAGATGCCCAGGGCAATCAGCCCCAGCATTTT. Amino acid sequence: CASSQDAQGNQPQHF.

This clone was counted a few times. This CDR3 is CASSSLSYEQYF. Written as DNA, the CDR3 is TGTGCCAGCAGCTCACTGTCCTACGAGCAGTACTTC. The V call is TRBV7-9, the J call TRBJ2-7; D unresolved. CDR1 is SEHNR and CDR2 is FQNEAQ in the germline V gene (reference sequence). There are 12 residues in the CDR3. The V end lost 4 bases, the J end lost 1 base, and 5 bases lay between the germline ends.

The chain has TRBV2 and TRBJ2-5; 15 bases are a match to TRBD2. Germline-derived CDR1 and CDR2 are SNHLY and FYNNEI. The ends lost 5 bases at V and 6 bases at J; junction bases unmatched: 4. CDR3 length: 15 amino acids. The CDR3 spells CASSSGTSGRQTQYF. The CDR3 nucleotides are TGTGCCAGCAGTTCGGGGACTAGCGGGAGGCAGACCCAGTACTTC.

This clone was seen a single time. The chain carries TRBV11-2 and TRBJ2-2; 10 nucleotides line up with TRBD2. The CDR3 length is 15 residues. V lost 5 bases, J lost 5 bases, and 5 bases stayed unmatched. Germline V gene sequence: CDR1 SGHAT, CDR2 FQNNGV. The CDR3 is CASSLTSGTTGELFF. CDR3 nucleotides: TGTGCCAGCAGCCTCACTAGCGGGACTACCGGGGAGCTGTTTTTT.

This sequence joins TRBV9 and TRBJ2-3; 7 bases agree with TRBD1. Germline V gene sequence: CDR1 SGDLS, CDR2 YYNGEE. V shed 5 bases, J shed 3 bases, and the junction held 6 bases outside the gene matches. This CDR3 spans 14 amino acids. CDR3 sequence reads: CASRGTAFTDTQYF. CDR3 bases: TGTGCCAGCAGGGGGACAGCTTTTACAGATACGCAGTATTTT.

The V gene is TRBV5-1, the J gene TRBJ1-2; D gene uncertain. Trimming shortened V by 4 bases and J by 0 bases, and 16 bases separated the two germline ends. Germline V gene sequence: CDR1 SGHRS, CDR2 YFSETQ. The CDR3 totals 16 residues. In DNA, the CDR3 is TGCGCCAGCAGCCCAAGGGCCCCTGAAGCTAACTATGGCTACACCTTC. Its protein is CASSPRAPEANYGYTF.

The chain uses TRBV11-2 and TRBJ1-5; 9 bases align to TRBD1. CDR1 SGHAT and CDR2 FQNNGV come from the germline V gene. The ends lost 4 bases at V and 4 bases at J; junction bases unmatched: 5. The CDR3 is 15 amino acids. CDR3 protein: CASSSGQGLNQPQHF. Here the CDR3 DNA reads TGTGCCAGCAGCTCGGGACAGGGTCTGAATCAGCCCCAGCATTTT.

The rearrangement links TRBV2 to TRBJ1-2; D uncertain. Germline CDR1 and CDR2: SNHLY and FYNNEI. CDR3 length equals 12 residues. The germline V and J ends were trimmed by 6 bases and 4 bases, with 9 bases remaining between them. The DNA of the CDR3 is TGTGCCAGCAGCTCCGGGGTCTATGGCTACACCTTC. Its translation is CASSSGVYGYTF.